This T cell receptor (beta chain) was captured by sequencing in a study of blood T cells in healthy people across ages. A second PCR of about 7 to 12 cycles used a sample-barcoded 5' primer and a J-beta primer mix. Paired-end reads containing CDR3 totaled no fewer than 2.5 million for each sample. TCRdb reanalysed the 5' RACE reads using MiXCR and keeps one entry per CDR3 protein. The sample contains fewer than 750,000 distinct CDR3 sequences, roughly 43% of which appear only once. The receptor's source is a man older than 75 in good health. Sequencing was carried out using blood.

The CDR3 protein is CSVEEGGAIQETQYF. In DNA, the CDR3 is TGCAGCGTTGAAGAGGGCGGAGCAATCCAAGAGACCCAGTACTTC. The chain has TRBV29-1 and TRBJ2-5; D remains unclear. This CDR3 region has 15 residues. V gave up 0 bases and J gave up 1 base, with 12 bases separating them. The germline V gene encodes CDR1 SQVTM and CDR2 ANQGSEA.